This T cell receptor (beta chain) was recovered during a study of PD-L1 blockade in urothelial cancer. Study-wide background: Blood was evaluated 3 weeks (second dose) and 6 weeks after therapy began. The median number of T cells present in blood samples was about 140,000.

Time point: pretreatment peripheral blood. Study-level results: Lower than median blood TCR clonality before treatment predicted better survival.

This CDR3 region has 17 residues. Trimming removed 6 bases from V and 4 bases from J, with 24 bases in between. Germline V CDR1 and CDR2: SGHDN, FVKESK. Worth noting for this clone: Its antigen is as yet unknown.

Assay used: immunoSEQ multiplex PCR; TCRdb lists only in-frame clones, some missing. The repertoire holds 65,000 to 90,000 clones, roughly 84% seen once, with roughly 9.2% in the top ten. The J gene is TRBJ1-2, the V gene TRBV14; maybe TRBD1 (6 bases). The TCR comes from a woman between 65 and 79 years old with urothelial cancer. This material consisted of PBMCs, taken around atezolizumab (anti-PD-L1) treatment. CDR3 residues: CASSSLTQGKGIYGYTF. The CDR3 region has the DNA TGTGCCAGCAGTTCCCTGACACAGGGTAAGGGGATCTATGGCTACACCTTC. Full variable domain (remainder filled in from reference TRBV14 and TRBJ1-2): EAGVTQFPSHSVIEKGQTVTLRCDPISGHDNLYWYRRVMGKEIKFLLHFVKESKQDESGMPNNRFLAERTGGTYSTLKVQPAELEDSGVYFCASSSLTQGKGIYGYTFGSGTRLTVV.